Below are 23 T cell receptor beta chains sequenced from a single sample in a study of shared clonotypes between healthy human individuals. Here immunoSEQ multiplex PCR was the method, and the copy in TCRdb shows in-frame clones only, minus some. This table has a few hundred thousand clones, around two thirds appearing once. Sequencing was carried out using memory CD4+ T cells sorted from blood. Subset in this sample: CD45RA-negative fraction. These receptors were taken from a man between 25 and 39 years old in good health.

This clone came up a few times. The rearrangement uses TRBV7-2 and TRBJ2-2; possible D gene TRBD2, 6 bases. The CDR3 spans 14 residues. Germline CDR1 SGHTA, CDR2 FQGNSA. The V gene lost 3 bases and the J gene lost 4 bases, with 9 bases spanning the gap. CDR3 in DNA: TGTGCCAGCAGCTTTTGGGACTCCACCGGGGAGCTGTTTTTT. This gives the protein CASSFWDSTGELFF. The variable domain in full, with the rest retrieved from reference TRBV7-2 and TRBJ2-2, is GAGVSQSPSNKVTEKGKDVELRCDPISGHTALYWYRQSLGQGLEFLIYFQGNSAPDKSGLPSDRFSAERTGGSVSTLTIQRTQQEDSAVYLCASSFWDSTGELFFGEGSRLTVL.

This clone was observed a few times. The V gene is TRBV7-8, the J gene TRBJ1-2, with D hard to call. This CDR3 is 13 amino acids long. V lost 5 bases to trimming and J lost 3 bases, with 10 bases between them. In germline, CDR1 is SGHVS, CDR2 FQNEAQ. The CDR3 nucleotides read TGTGCCAGCAGCGCGCAAACGTACTATGGCTACACCTTC. Protein sequence: CASSAQTYYGYTF.

V and J are TRBV5-1 and TRBJ2-1, with 9 bases matching TRBD2. The CDR3 length is 15 residues. Germline trimming cut 4 bases from V and 3 bases from J; bases unmatched to any gene: 5. Germline V gene sequence: CDR1 SGHRS, CDR2 YFSETQ. CDR3 bases: TGCGCCAGCAGCAAGACTAGCGGTAACTACAATGAGCAGTTCTTC. As protein: CASSKTSGNYNEQFF.

The chain uses TRBV5-1 and TRBJ2-7; no definite D call. The germline CDR1 and CDR2 sequences are SGHRS and YFSETQ. Trimming removed 0 bases at V and 7 bases at J, with 11 bases between. CDR3 size: 13 residues. The CDR3 here is CASSLASSGEQYF. CDR3 sequence (DNA): TGCGCCAGCAGCTTGGCTTCCTCGGGTGAGCAGTACTTC.

This clone was counted many times. The gene calls are TRBV7-9 and TRBJ2-1; 11 bases line up with TRBD2. CDR3 length equals 17 residues. V was pared by 3 bases and J by 5 bases, with 9 bases of the junction left unmatched. Germline V lookup: CDR1 SEHNR, CDR2 FQNEAQ (reference sequence). CDR3: CASSFTPLAGGHNEQFF. The CDR3 bases are TGTGCCAGCAGCTTCACGCCTCTAGCGGGAGGTCACAATGAGCAGTTCTTC. The full variable domain, rest sourced from reference TRBV7-9 and TRBJ2-1, is DTGVSQNPRHKITKRGQNVTFRCDPISEHNRLYWYRQTLGQGPEFLTYFQNEAQLEKSRLLSDRFSAERPKGSFSTLEIQRTEQGDSAMYLCASSFTPLAGGHNEQFFGPGTRLTVL.

V usage is TRBV30 and J usage is TRBJ2-5; 9 positions match TRBD1. Trimming removed 3 bases from V and 2 bases from J; junction bases left unmatched: 7. CDR3 length: 15 residues. Germline V CDR1 and CDR2: GTSNPN, SVGIG (reference sequence). CDR3 nucleotides: TGTGCCTGGAGGCGGGACAGGGTAATTCAAGAGACCCAGTACTTC. Translated: CAWRRDRVIQETQYF. Drawing the rest from reference TRBV30 and TRBJ2-5, the complete variable domain is SQTIHQWPATLVQPVGSPLSLECTVEGTSNPNLYWYRQAAGRGLQLLFYSVGIGQISSEVPQNLSASRPQDRQFILSSKKLLLSDSGFYLCAWRRDRVIQETQYFGPGTRLLVL.

The chain links TRBV5-1 to TRBJ2-1; the D is unclear. Trimming stripped 0 bases from V and 0 bases from J, with 7 bases between. CDR3 length equals 15 residues. CDR1 SGHRS and CDR2 YFSETQ come from the germline V gene. The CDR3 coding sequence is TGCGCCAGCAGCTTGGATGCGAGCTCCTACAATGAGCAGTTCTTC. It codes for CASSLDASSYNEQFF.

J is TRBJ2-6 and V is TRBV27; 14 nucleotides line up with TRBD2. Unmatched junction bases numbered 15, after V lost 6 bases and J lost 2 bases. The germline V gene has CDR1 MNHEY and CDR2 SMNVEV (reference sequence). CDR3 length equals 21 residues. The CDR3 region has the DNA TGTGCCAGCAGCCTTAGACGCGCGGGACTAGCGGGAGATGCTGGGGCCAACGTCCTGACTTTC. Protein sequence: CASSLRRAGLAGDAGANVLTF.

The genes are TRBV11-3 and TRBJ2-3; D possibly corresponds to TRBD2 (5 bases). Between the trimmed V and J ends, which lost 3 bases and 1 base, there was a span of 17 bases. The CDR3 consists of 17 residues. The V gene's germline CDR1 is SGHNT and CDR2 YENEEA. This CDR3 reads CASSLKRQLGGTDTQYF. The CDR3 DNA follows: TGTGCCAGCAGCTTGAAGCGGCAGCTAGGAGGCACAGATACGCAGTATTTT.

As concerns this clone: This specimen includes other DNA sequences encoding the same CDR3. The chain carries TRBV20-1 and TRBJ2-3; no reliable D call. This CDR3 is 11 amino acids long. Germline CDR1 DFQATT, CDR2 SNEGSKA (reference sequence). V dropped 5 bases and J dropped 6 bases, with 9 bases sitting between them. The DNA for the CDR3 is TGCAGTGCTTTACTTGTGGATACGCAGTATTTT. Its translation: CSALLVDTQYF.

The rearrangement joins TRBV11-3 to TRBJ1-5; 7 nucleotides match TRBD1. The CDR3 is made up of 14 amino acids. The ends lost 4 bases at V and 6 bases at J; junction bases unmatched: 6. The germline gives CDR1 SGHNT, CDR2 YENEEA. CDR3 nucleotide sequence: TGTGCCAGCAGCTCGACAGGGTTGGGTCAGCCCCAGCATTTT. This codes for CASSSTGLGQPQHF.

This chain connects TRBV5-4 to TRBJ2-5, with TRBD2 as a possible D gene (6 bases). Germline V lookup: CDR1 SGHNT, CDR2 YYREEE (reference sequence). This CDR3 has 16 residues. Trimming took off 0 bases at V and 1 base at J, with 13 bases between the two ends. CDR3 sequence reads: CASSLAPSGSQETQYF. The CDR3 bases are TGTGCCAGCAGCTTGGCCCCCAGCGGGTCCCAAGAGACCCAGTACTTC.

The chain carries TRBV7-2 and TRBJ1-1; D perhaps matches TRBD1 (6 bases). V was pared by 1 base and J by 5 bases, with 11 bases between. This CDR3 spans 14 amino acids. CDR1 SGHTA and CDR2 FQGNSA come from the germline V gene. The CDR3 is CASSLDRVETEAFF. The CDR3 coding sequence is TGTGCCAGCAGCTTAGACAGGGTGGAGACTGAAGCTTTCTTT.

The rearrangement uses TRBV7-2 and TRBJ2-3; 7 nucleotides match TRBD2. CDR1 and CDR2 from the germline V gene are SGHTA and FQGNSA. V trimming: 3 bases; J trimming: 4 bases; junction bases outside the gene matches: 10. This CDR3 region has 16 residues. The CDR3 DNA reads TGTGCCAGCAGCTTTTTTGGGGCTACTAGCGCAGATACGCAGTATTTT. Translation: CASSFFGATSADTQYF.

The chain recombines TRBV10-3 with TRBJ2-7; TRBD2 agrees at 9 bases. This CDR3 spans 16 amino acids. Germline CDR1 and CDR2: ENHRY and SYGVKD. V shed 3 bases and J 4 bases; nucleotides not matched to a gene: 10. CDR3 in DNA: TGTGCCATCAGTGATTGGGTTAGCGGGAGCCGTTACGAGCAGTACTTC. Translated: CAISDWVSGSRYEQYF.

This clone was observed a few times. The V call is TRBV11-2, the J call TRBJ2-2; tentatively, D is TRBD1 (6 bases). This CDR3 has 14 amino acids. The ends were cut back, 6 bases at V and 4 bases at J, with 12 bases in the middle. Germline V gene sequence: CDR1 SGHAT, CDR2 FQNNGV. The CDR3 spells CASRGAPGTGELFF. CDR3 bases: TGTGCCAGCAGGGGGGCCCCGGGCACCGGGGAGCTGTTTTTT.

The V gene is TRBV5-1, the J gene TRBJ2-1, with 8 bases matching TRBD1. CDR3 length: 15 residues. CDR1 and CDR2 (germline): SGHRS, YFSETQ. V shed 6 bases and J 0 bases; nucleotides not matched to a gene: 5. CDR3 bases: TGCGCCAGCAAGGCCGGGACAGGCTCCTACAATGAGCAGTTCTTC. Translated: CASKAGTGSYNEQFF.

The chain couples TRBV2 to TRBJ2-7; possible D gene TRBD1, 7 bases. This CDR3 region has 15 residues. CDR1 is SNHLY, CDR2 FYNNEI, per germline. Trimming shortened V by 6 bases and J by 2 bases, and 17 bases separated the two germline ends. CDR3 protein: CASREPRDRAYEQYF. Here the CDR3 DNA reads TGTGCCAGCAGGGAACCGCGGGACAGAGCCTACGAGCAGTACTTC.

The V gene is TRBV9, the J gene TRBJ2-5, with D possibly matching TRBD1 (6 bases). Germline CDR1 reads SGDLS; CDR2 reads YYNGEE. This CDR3 spans 15 amino acids. With 0 bases removed from V and 5 bases from J, the gap between germline ends came to 14 bases. CDR3 loop: CASSVAGANVETQYF. Here the CDR3 DNA reads TGTGCCAGCAGCGTAGCAGGGGCGAACGTGGAGACCCAGTACTTC.

The chain recombines TRBV25-1 with TRBJ1-1, with 8 bases identical to TRBD1. CDR1 is MGHDK, CDR2 SYGVNS, per germline. With V trimmed by 4 bases and J by 5 bases, 9 bases remained unmatched. This CDR3 region has 15 residues. The CDR3: CASSGARGRGTEAFF. Written as DNA, the CDR3 is TGTGCCAGCAGTGGGGCCAGGGGGCGCGGGACTGAAGCTTTCTTT. The complete variable domain, with remaining parts taken from reference TRBV25-1 and TRBJ1-1, reads EADIYQTPRYLVIGTGKKITLECSQTMGHDKMYWYQQDPGMELHLIHYSYGVNSTEKGDLSSESTVSRIRTEHFPLTLESARPSHTSQYLCASSGARGRGTEAFFGQGTRLTVV.

The DNA for the CDR3 is TGTGCCAGCTCACCTGGGACAGGGGGAGAGACCCAGTACTTC. Amino acid sequence: CASSPGTGGETQYF. The V call is TRBV18, the J call TRBJ2-5, with 11 bases identical to TRBD1. The V segment lost 3 bases and the J segment 4 bases; nucleotides outside the gene matches: 1. Germline V gives CDR1 KGHSH, CDR2 LQKENI. The CDR3 totals 14 residues.

The table lists this clone with a few counts. The V gene is TRBV18, the J gene TRBJ2-7; a possible D gene is TRBD1 (5 bases). Germline V lookup: CDR1 KGHSH, CDR2 LQKENI. This CDR3 is 12 amino acids long. The ends were cut back, 1 base at V and 5 bases at J, with 6 bases in the middle. The CDR3 spells CASSPLGDEQYF. DNA for the CDR3: TGTGCCAGCTCACCACTAGGGGACGAGCAGTACTTC.

This clone was counted a few times. The rearrangement uses TRBV4-2 and TRBJ2-7, with D maybe TRBD1 (5 bases). Germline V gene sequence: CDR1 LGHNA, CDR2 YNFKEQ. The CDR3 is 14 amino acids. V lost 3 bases to trimming and J lost 5 bases, with 14 bases between them. The CDR3 nucleotides are TGTGCCAGCAGCCAGGACGCTTGGGGCGACGAGCAGTACTTC. Encoded protein: CASSQDAWGDEQYF.